This TCR beta chain was sequenced for a study of blood T cell repertoires in COVID-19. The wider study: Acute-phase and convalescent COVID-19 samples originated in the United States, Italy and Spain.

This clone was observed once. The CDR3 has 14 amino acids. Germline V gives CDR1 MNHEY, CDR2 SVGAGI. V shed 3 bases and J shed 5 bases, with 13 bases lying between them. Original analysis: Amplification of reference gene primers provided the estimated nucleated cell counts. Generated by immunoSEQ multiplex PCR, the TCRdb table keeps only in-frame clones and is missing some. V, J and clone size were drawn from that table, and D and trimming were deduced from the DNA. The sample holds fewer than 250,000 clones, roughly 87% seen once. This receptor was identified in a woman aged 25 to 39 with acute COVID-19. This rearrangement joins TRBV6-5 to TRBJ1-2; perhaps TRBD1 as D (5 bases). Material: PBMCs or T cells enriched from blood (not recorded which). Here the CDR3 reads CASSYWGLEYGYTF. The CDR3 DNA reads as TGTGCCAGCAGTTATTGGGGCCTTGAATATGGCTACACCTTC.